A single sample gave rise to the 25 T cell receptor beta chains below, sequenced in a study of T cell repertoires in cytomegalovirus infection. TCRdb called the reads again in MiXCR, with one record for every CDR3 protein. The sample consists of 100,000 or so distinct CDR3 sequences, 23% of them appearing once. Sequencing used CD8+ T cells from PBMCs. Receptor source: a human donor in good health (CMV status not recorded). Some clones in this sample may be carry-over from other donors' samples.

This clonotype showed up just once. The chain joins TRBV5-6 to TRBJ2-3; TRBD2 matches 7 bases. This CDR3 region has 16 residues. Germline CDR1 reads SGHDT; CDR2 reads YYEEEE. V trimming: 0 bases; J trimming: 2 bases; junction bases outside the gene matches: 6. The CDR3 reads CASSLAGLADTDTQYF. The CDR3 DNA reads TGTGCCAGCAGCTTGGCAGGCCTAGCGGACACAGATACGCAGTATTTT. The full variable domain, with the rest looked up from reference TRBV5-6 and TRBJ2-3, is DAGVTQSPTHLIKTRGQQVTLRCSPKSGHDTVSWYQQALGQGPQFIFQYYEEEERQRGNFPDRFSGHQFPNYSSELNVNALLLGDSALYLCASSLAGLADTDTQYFGPGTRLTVL.

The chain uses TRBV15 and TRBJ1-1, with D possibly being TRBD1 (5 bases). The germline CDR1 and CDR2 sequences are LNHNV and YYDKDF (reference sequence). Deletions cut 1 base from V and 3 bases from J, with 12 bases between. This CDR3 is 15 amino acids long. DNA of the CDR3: TGTGCCACCAGCAGAGGTAGCAGGGAATACACTGAAGCTTTCTTT. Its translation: CATSRGSREYTEAFF. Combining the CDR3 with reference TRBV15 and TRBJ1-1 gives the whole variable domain DAMVIQNPRYQVTQFGKPVTLSCSQTLNHNVMYWYQQKSSQAPKLLFHYYDKDFNNEADTPDNFQSRRPNTSFCFLDIRSPGLGDTAMYLCATSRGSREYTEAFFGQGTRLTVV.

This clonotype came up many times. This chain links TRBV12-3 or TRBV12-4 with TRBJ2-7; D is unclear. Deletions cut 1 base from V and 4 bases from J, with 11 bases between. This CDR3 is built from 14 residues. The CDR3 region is CASSLGVLGYEQYF. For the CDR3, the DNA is TGTGCCAGCAGTTTAGGGGTTTTGGGTTACGAGCAGTACTTC.

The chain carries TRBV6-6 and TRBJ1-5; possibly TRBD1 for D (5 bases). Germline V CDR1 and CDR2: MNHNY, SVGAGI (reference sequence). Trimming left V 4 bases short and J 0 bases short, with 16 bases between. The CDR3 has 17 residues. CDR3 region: CASSSGTGGNSNQPQHF. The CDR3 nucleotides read TGTGCCAGCAGTTCCGGGACCGGAGGGAATAGCAATCAGCCCCAGCATTTT.

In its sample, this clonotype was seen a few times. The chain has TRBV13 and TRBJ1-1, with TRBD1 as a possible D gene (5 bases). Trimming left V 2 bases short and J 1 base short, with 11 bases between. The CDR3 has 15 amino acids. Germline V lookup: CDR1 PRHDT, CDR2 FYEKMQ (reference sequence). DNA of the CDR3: TGTGCCAGCAGCTTACAGGGTTGGAAGAACACTGAAGCTTTCTTT. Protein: CASSLQGWKNTEAFF. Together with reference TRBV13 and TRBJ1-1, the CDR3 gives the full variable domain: AAGVIQSPRHLIKEKRETATLKCYPIPRHDTVYWYQQGPGQDPQFLISFYEKMQSDKGSIPDRFSAQQFSDYHSELNMSSLELGDSALYFCASSLQGWKNTEAFFGQGTRLTVV.

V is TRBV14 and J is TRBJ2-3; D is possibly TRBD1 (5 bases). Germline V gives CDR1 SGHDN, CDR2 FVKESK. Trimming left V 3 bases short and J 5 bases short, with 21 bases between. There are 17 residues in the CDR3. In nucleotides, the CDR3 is TGTGCCAGCAGCCATTCGACAGAGCTCATCTGGGGAGATACGCAGTATTTT. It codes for CASSHSTELIWGDTQYF. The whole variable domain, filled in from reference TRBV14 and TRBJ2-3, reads EAGVTQFPSHSVIEKGQTVTLRCDPISGHDNLYWYRRVMGKEIKFLLHFVKESKQDESGMPNNRFLAERTGGTYSTLKVQPAELEDSGVYFCASSHSTELIWGDTQYFGPGTRLTVL.

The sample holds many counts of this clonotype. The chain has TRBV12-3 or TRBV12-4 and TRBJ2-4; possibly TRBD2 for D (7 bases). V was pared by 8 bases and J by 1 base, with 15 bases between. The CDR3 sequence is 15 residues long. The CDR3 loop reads CASGGPSGAKNIQYF. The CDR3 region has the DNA TGTGCCAGCGGGGGGCCTAGCGGCGCCAAAAACATTCAGTACTTC.

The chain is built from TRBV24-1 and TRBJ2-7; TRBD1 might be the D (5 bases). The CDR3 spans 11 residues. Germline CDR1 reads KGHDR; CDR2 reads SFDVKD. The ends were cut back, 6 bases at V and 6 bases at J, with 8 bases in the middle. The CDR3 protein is CATSLGREQYF. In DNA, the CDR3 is TGTGCCACCAGTTTGGGGCGCGAGCAGTACTTC.

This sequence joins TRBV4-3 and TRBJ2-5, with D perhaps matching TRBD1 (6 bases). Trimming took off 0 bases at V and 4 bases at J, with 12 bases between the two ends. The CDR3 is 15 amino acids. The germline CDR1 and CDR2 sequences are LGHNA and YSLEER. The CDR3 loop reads CASSQDRSGVETQYF. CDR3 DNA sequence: TGCGCCAGCAGCCAAGATAGGTCAGGGGTAGAGACCCAGTACTTC.

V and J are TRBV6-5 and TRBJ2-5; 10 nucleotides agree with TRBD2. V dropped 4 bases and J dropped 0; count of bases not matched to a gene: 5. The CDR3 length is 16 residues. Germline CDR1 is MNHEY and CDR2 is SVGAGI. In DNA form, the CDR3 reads TGTGCCAGCAGTTCTGGACTAGCGGCTTACCAAGAGACCCAGTACTTC. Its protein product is CASSSGLAAYQETQYF.

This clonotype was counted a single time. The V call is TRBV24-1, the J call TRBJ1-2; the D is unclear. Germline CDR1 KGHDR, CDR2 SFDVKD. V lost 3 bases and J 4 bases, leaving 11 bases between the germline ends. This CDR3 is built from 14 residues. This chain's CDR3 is CATSDQTDGYGYTF. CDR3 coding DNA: TGTGCCACCAGTGATCAGACTGACGGCTATGGCTACACCTTC.

The CDR3 here is CASSRYGLAGGTTDTQYF. Written as DNA, the CDR3 is TGCGCCAGCAGCCGGTACGGGCTAGCGGGGGGGACCACAGATACGCAGTATTTT. The chain uses TRBV5-1 and TRBJ2-3; 12 bases are a match to TRBD2. CDR1 and CDR2 (germline): SGHRS, YFSETQ. V lost 4 bases, J lost 2 bases, and 11 bases stayed unmatched. This CDR3 spans 18 amino acids.

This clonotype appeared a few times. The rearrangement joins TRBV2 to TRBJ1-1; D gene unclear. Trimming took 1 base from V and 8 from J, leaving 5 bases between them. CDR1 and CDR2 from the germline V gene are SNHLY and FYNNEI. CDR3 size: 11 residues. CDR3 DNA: TGTGCCAGCAGTGAAGGACTAGAAGCTTTCTTT. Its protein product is CASSEGLEAFF.

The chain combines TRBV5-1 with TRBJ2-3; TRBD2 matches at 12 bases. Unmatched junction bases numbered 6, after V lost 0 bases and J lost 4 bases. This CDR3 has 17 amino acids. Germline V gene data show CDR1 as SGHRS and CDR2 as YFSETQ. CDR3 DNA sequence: TGCGCCAGCAGCTTGGCCGCTAGCGGGAGGGCTGCAGATACGCAGTATTTT. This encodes CASSLAASGRAADTQYF.

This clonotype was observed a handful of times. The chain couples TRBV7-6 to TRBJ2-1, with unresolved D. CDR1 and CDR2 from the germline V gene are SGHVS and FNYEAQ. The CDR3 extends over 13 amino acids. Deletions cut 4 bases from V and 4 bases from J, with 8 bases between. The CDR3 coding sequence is TGTGCCAGCAGCTCCCAGAGTTACAATGAGCAGTTCTTC. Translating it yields CASSSQSYNEQFF.

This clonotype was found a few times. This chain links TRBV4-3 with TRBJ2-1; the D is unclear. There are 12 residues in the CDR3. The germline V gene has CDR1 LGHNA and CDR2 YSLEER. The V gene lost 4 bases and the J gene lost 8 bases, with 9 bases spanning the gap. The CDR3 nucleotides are TGCGCCAGCAGCCTCAACCCCCATGAGCAGTTCTTC. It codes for CASSLNPHEQFF.

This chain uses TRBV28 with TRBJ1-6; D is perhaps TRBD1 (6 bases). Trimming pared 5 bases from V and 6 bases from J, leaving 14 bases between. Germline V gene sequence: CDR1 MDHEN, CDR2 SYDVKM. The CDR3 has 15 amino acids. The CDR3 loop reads CASSPQQGGNSPLHF. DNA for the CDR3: TGTGCCAGCAGTCCCCAACAGGGTGGTAATTCACCCCTCCACTTT.

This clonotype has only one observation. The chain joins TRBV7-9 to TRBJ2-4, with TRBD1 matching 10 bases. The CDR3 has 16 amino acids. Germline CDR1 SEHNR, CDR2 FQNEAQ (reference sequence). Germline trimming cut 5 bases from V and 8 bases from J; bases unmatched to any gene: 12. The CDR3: CASSPHTDRGKDIQYF. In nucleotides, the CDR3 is TGTGCCAGCAGCCCACATACGGACAGGGGGAAGGACATTCAGTACTTC.

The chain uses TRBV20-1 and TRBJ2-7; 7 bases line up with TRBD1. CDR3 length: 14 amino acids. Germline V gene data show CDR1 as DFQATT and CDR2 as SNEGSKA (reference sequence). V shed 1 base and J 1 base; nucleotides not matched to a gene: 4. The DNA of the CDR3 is TGCAGTGCTAGAGGTCCGGACAGGTCCTACGAGCAGTACTTC. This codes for CSARGPDRSYEQYF.

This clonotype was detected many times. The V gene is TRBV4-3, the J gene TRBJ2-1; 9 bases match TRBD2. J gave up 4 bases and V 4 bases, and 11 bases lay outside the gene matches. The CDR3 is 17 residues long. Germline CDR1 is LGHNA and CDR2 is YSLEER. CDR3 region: CASSPSSRTSDYNEQFF. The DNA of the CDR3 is TGCGCCAGCAGCCCCTCCTCGAGGACTAGCGATTACAATGAGCAGTTCTTC.

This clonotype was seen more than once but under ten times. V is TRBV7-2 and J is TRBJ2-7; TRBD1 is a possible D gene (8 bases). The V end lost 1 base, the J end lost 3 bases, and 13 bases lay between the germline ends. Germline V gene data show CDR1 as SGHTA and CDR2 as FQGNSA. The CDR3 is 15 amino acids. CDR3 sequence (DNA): TGTGCCAGCAGCTTAGGGACAGGGACTATCTACGAGCAGTACTTC. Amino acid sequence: CASSLGTGTIYEQYF.

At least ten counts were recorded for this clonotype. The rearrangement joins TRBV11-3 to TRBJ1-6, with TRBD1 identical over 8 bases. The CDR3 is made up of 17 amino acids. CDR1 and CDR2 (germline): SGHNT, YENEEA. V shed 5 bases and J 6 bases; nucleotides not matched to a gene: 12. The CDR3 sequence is CASSPRTGQGSNSPLHF. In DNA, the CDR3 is TGTGCCAGCAGCCCAAGGACAGGGCAAGGTTCTAATTCACCCCTCCACTTT.

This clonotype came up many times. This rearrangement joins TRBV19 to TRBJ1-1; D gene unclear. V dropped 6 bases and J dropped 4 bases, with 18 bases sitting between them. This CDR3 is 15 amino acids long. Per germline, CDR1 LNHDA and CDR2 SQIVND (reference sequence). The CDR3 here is CASRGFPVTGTEAFF. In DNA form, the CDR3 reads TGTGCCAGTAGAGGGTTTCCGGTGACTGGCACTGAAGCTTTCTTT.

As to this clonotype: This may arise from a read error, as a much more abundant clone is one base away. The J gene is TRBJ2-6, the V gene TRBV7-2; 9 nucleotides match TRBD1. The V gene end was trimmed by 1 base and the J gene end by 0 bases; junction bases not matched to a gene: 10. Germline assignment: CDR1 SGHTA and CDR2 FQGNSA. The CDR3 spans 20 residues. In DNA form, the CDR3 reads TGTGCCAGCAGCTTAGGGGGGGACAGGGACATAATCTCTGGGGCCAACGTCCTGACTTTC. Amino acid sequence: CASSLGGDRDIISGANVLTF.

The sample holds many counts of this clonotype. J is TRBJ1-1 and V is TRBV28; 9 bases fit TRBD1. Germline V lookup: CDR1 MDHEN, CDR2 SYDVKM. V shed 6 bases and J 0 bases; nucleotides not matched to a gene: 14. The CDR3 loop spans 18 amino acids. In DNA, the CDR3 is TGTGCCAGCAGCCTCTTACCACCGGGACAGGGTATGAACACTGAAGCTTTCTTT. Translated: CASSLLPPGQGMNTEAFF.